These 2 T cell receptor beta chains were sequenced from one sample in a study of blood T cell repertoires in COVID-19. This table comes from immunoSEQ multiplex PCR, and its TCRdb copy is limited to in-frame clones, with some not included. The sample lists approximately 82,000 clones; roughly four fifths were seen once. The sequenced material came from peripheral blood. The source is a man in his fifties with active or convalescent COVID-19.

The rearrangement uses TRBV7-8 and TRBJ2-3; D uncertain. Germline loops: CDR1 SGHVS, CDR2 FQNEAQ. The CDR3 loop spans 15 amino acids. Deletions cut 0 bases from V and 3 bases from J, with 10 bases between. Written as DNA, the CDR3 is TGTGCCAGCAGCTTAGCGGGCAGATTTACAGATACGCAGTATTTT. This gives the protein CASSLAGRFTDTQYF.

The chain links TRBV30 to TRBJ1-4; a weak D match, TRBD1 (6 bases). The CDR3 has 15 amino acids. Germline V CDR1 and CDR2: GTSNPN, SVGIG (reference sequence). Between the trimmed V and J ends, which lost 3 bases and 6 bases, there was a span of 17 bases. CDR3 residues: CAWSPSGVLDEKLFF. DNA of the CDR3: TGTGCCTGGAGCCCTTCAGGGGTTCTAGATGAAAAACTGTTTTTT.